The 32 T cell receptor beta chains below were found in one sample sequenced in a study of identical twins. TCRdb recomputed calls from the 5' RACE reads with MiXCR, one row per CDR3 protein. Of approximately 550,000 distinct CDR3 sequences listed, about a fifth are singletons. This sample also appeared in a second study, on yellow fever vaccine responses in identical twins.

Sequences were obtained from CD4+ T cells sorted from blood. The origin of the receptors is a woman aged 18 to 35 in good health.

V and J are TRBV12-3 or TRBV12-4 and TRBJ2-7; possible D gene TRBD1, 6 bases. This CDR3 spans 13 amino acids. Trimming shortened V by 6 bases and J by 6 bases, and 15 bases separated the two germline ends. CDR3 loop: CASRRTEGGEQYV. The CDR3 nucleotides read TGTGCCAGCAGACGGACAGAAGGTGGCGAGCAGTACGTC.

In this sample, this clonotype turned up a few times. The genes are TRBV29-1 and TRBJ2-1; the D gene is possibly TRBD2 (7 bases). The CDR3 extends over 16 amino acids. Trimming pared 3 bases from V and 2 bases from J, leaving 17 bases between. CDR1 and CDR2 from the germline V gene are SQVTM and ANQGSEA. DNA for the CDR3: TGCAGCGTTGATGATTTGGGGAGGGGGACCTACAATGAGCAGTTCTTC. It codes for CSVDDLGRGTYNEQFF.

The gene calls are TRBV20-1 and TRBJ1-1; D unclear. This CDR3 region has 15 residues. From germline, CDR1 is DFQATT and CDR2 SNEGSKA (reference sequence). V was pared by 0 bases and J by 4 bases, with 15 bases between. The CDR3 reads CSARDVDIILTEAFF. CDR3 DNA sequence: TGCAGTGCTAGAGATGTCGACATTATCCTCACTGAAGCTTTCTTT.

The J gene is TRBJ2-1, the V gene TRBV5-1; 11 nucleotides agree with TRBD2. The germline V gene has CDR1 SGHRS and CDR2 YFSETQ. CDR3 length: 18 residues. V trimming: 4 bases; J trimming: 8 bases; junction bases outside the gene matches: 17. In DNA form, the CDR3 reads TGCGCCAGCAGCCAGGGGACTAGCGGCCTCCGGGGGGGCGATGAGCAGTTCTTC. This translates into CASSQGTSGLRGGDEQFF.

Only a few counts were recorded for this clonotype. The rearrangement uses TRBV10-3 and TRBJ2-7; the match to TRBD2 covers 16 bases. Germline V gene lookup returns CDR1 ENHRY and CDR2 SYGVKD. The CDR3 contains 16 residues. The V and J ends lost 6 bases and 5 bases, in that order; junction bases with no gene match: 7. The DNA of the CDR3 is TGTGCCATCAGCCCGGGACTAGCGGGAGGGAGGAACGAGCAGTACTTC. Amino acid sequence: CAISPGLAGGRNEQYF.

The chain recombines TRBV29-1 with TRBJ2-1; the D gene is possibly TRBD1 (6 bases). Germline CDR1 and CDR2: SQVTM and ANQGSEA. The CDR3 runs to 17 residues. The ends were cut back, 3 bases at V and 2 bases at J, with 20 bases in the middle. The CDR3 nucleotides are TGCAGCGTTGATGGAGGCGGCAGGGGTAGTGCCTACAATGAGCAGTTCTTC. It encodes CSVDGGGRGSAYNEQFF.

This clonotype was counted only a few times. V usage is TRBV10-3 and J usage is TRBJ1-1; D unresolved. The CDR3 is 14 amino acids. V was pared by 6 bases and J by 4 bases, with 15 bases between. Germline CDR1 is ENHRY and CDR2 is SYGVKD. The CDR3 DNA sequence: TGTGCCATCAGCGACTTGACCCTCCGCACTGAAGCTTTCTTT. Its translation: CAISDLTLRTEAFF.

The chain couples TRBV6-1 to TRBJ2-2; D remains unclear. The ends were cut back, 6 bases at V and 5 bases at J, with 13 bases in the middle. CDR1 MNHNS and CDR2 SASEGT come from the germline V gene. The CDR3 is made up of 14 amino acids. This CDR3 is CASSDNVRTGELFF. CDR3 bases: TGTGCCAGCAGCGATAACGTTAGGACCGGGGAGCTGTTTTTT.

The rearrangement links TRBV19 to TRBJ2-1; tentative D call: TRBD1 (7 bases). The CDR3 totals 13 residues. Between the trimmed V and J ends, which lost 3 bases and 6 bases, there was a span of 9 bases. In germline, CDR1 is LNHDA, CDR2 SQIVND (reference sequence). The CDR3 protein is CASSIQGGNEQFF. The CDR3 nucleotides are TGTGCCAGTAGTATTCAGGGGGGCAATGAGCAGTTCTTC.

This clonotype was observed a handful of times. The genes are TRBV10-3 and TRBJ1-5; 11 bases line up with TRBD1. Germline CDR1 reads ENHRY; CDR2 reads SYGVKD. Germline trimming cut 5 bases from V and 4 bases from J; bases unmatched to any gene: 4. CDR3 size: 15 residues. For the CDR3, the DNA is TGTGCCATCAGTCCTGGACAGGGGGCAAATCAGCCCCAGCATTTT. It encodes CAISPGQGANQPQHF.

About this clonotype: Its ends do not fully match the called genes, so a read error is possible. The chain is built from TRBV28 and TRBJ2-1; 16 bases match TRBD2. In germline, CDR1 is MDHEN, CDR2 SYDVKM. The CDR3 has 14 amino acids. DNA of the CDR3: TGTGCCAGCAGCCCGGGACTAGCGGGGGGGCGTAGACTCTTC. The encoded protein is CASSPGLAGGRRLF.

This clonotype was seen more than once but under ten times. V gene TRBV5-1 combines with J gene TRBJ2-1; D unclear. V was trimmed by 7 bases and J by 0 bases, leaving 11 bases between them. The CDR3 is made up of 14 amino acids. The germline CDR1 and CDR2 sequences are SGHRS and YFSETQ. The CDR3 here is CASSTPSSYNEQFF. CDR3 nucleotides: TGCGCCAGCTCGACACCTAGCTCCTACAATGAGCAGTTCTTC.

In DNA form, the CDR3 reads TGTGCCAGCACCACTCGGTCGGGGGGGCTAATCACAGATACGCAGTATTTT. Its protein product is CASTTRSGGLITDTQYF. This chain links TRBV12-3 or TRBV12-4 with TRBJ2-3, with TRBD2 identical over 8 bases. The CDR3 has 17 residues. The V segment lost 7 bases and the J segment 2 bases; nucleotides outside the gene matches: 14.

The chain combines TRBV18 with TRBJ2-7, with D unresolved. Per the germline V gene, CDR1 is KGHSH and CDR2 is LQKENI. The V and J ends lost 0 bases and 2 bases respectively, with 5 bases between them. CDR3 size: 13 residues. The CDR3 protein is CASSPPGAYEQYV. CDR3 DNA sequence: TGTGCCAGCTCACCACCGGGCGCCTACGAGCAGTACGTC.

As DNA, the CDR3 is TGCAGTGCTAGAGAGGGACAGGGGGGTGGCTACACCTTC. Its translation: CSAREGQGGGYTF. V gene TRBV20-1 combines with J gene TRBJ1-2; TRBD1 matches at 11 bases. The junction had 1 base not matched to a gene; V was cut back by 0 bases and J by 7 bases. Germline-derived CDR1 and CDR2 are DFQATT and SNEGSKA (reference sequence). The CDR3 is 13 residues long.

In its sample, this clonotype was seen a few times. CDR3 amino acids: CASRKTGKGLEAFF. DNA of the CDR3: TGTGCCAGCAGAAAGACAGGGAAGGGTCTTGAAGCTTTCTTT. V is TRBV6-1 and J is TRBJ1-1, with 7 bases fitting TRBD1. The V gene end was trimmed by 6 bases and the J gene end by 7 bases; junction bases not matched to a gene: 11. This CDR3 spans 14 amino acids. The germline V gene encodes CDR1 MNHNS and CDR2 SASEGT.

The chain links TRBV3-1 to TRBJ2-1; 8 bases align to TRBD1. The junction had 9 bases not matched to a gene; V was cut back by 5 bases and J by 0 bases. The CDR3 runs to 17 residues. CDR1 is LGHDT and CDR2 is YNNKEL in the germline V gene (reference sequence). CDR3 sequence reads: CASSFTGGWSSYNEQFF. In DNA, the CDR3 is TGTGCCAGCAGCTTTACAGGGGGATGGAGCTCCTACAATGAGCAGTTCTTC.

In this sample, this clonotype turned up a few times. The rearrangement links TRBV7-9 to TRBJ2-1, with D unclear. The CDR3 consists of 13 residues. Germline V CDR1 and CDR2: SEHNR, FQNEAQ (reference sequence). The ends were cut back, 2 bases at V and 4 bases at J, with 6 bases in the middle. The CDR3 sequence is CASSLPRYNEQFF. DNA of the CDR3: TGTGCCAGCAGCTTACCTAGGTACAATGAGCAGTTCTTC.

This clonotype was observed a few times. The chain has TRBV29-1 and TRBJ2-3; TRBD2 aligns across 7 bases. Germline loops: CDR1 SQVTM, CDR2 ANQGSEA. The CDR3 has 16 amino acids. Losses at the gene ends were 4 bases for V and 2 bases for J; bases not matched to a gene: 12. The CDR3 loop reads CSVVGGSGTYTDTQYF. The DNA for the CDR3 is TGCAGCGTTGTGGGTGGCAGCGGGACCTACACAGATACGCAGTATTTT.

The gene calls are TRBV7-9 and TRBJ2-3; 9 bases agree with TRBD1. CDR1 and CDR2 from the germline V gene are SEHNR and FQNEAQ (reference sequence). J was trimmed by 7 bases and V by 4 bases; bases with no gene match: 6. The CDR3 totals 14 residues. CDR3 bases: TGTGCCAGCAGCTCTGGACAGGGGAGGTATACGCAGTATTTT. This gives the protein CASSSGQGRYTQYF.

The gene calls are TRBV29-1 and TRBJ2-6; weak D call: TRBD1 (5 bases). V was cut by 2 bases and J by 2 bases, with 13 bases left in between. The CDR3 has 16 amino acids. Germline CDR1 and CDR2: SQVTM and ANQGSEA. For the CDR3, the DNA is TGCAGCGTTGAAAAATCCCAGGGTACTGGGGCCAACGTCCTGACTTTC. Translated, it gives CSVEKSQGTGANVLTF.

The chain combines TRBV12-3 or TRBV12-4 with TRBJ2-2; D is perhaps TRBD1 or TRBD2 (5 bases each). Between the trimmed V and J ends, which lost 6 bases and 1 base, there was a span of 12 bases. CDR3 length equals 15 residues. As DNA, the CDR3 is TGTGCCAGCAGGTCCGGGACCGTGAACACCGGGGAGCTGTTTTTT. Translating it yields CASRSGTVNTGELFF.

V and J are TRBV10-3 and TRBJ2-3, with 9 positions matching TRBD2. The CDR3 extends over 14 amino acids. CDR1 and CDR2 (germline): ENHRY, SYGVKD. Germline trimming cut 8 bases from V and 1 base from J; bases unmatched to any gene: 4. The CDR3: CAIGERGGTDTQYF. CDR3 in DNA: TGTGCCATCGGGGAGCGGGGGGGCACAGATACGCAGTATTTT.

This chain links TRBV12-3 or TRBV12-4 with TRBJ2-3; 8 bases are shared with TRBD1. Germline trimming cut 8 bases from V and 0 bases from J; bases unmatched to any gene: 7. The CDR3 length is 15 residues. The CDR3 protein is CASLRQGLSTDTQYF. CDR3 DNA: TGTGCCAGCCTCCGACAGGGGCTAAGCACAGATACGCAGTATTTT.

This clonotype has a count of ten or more. This chain joins TRBV24-1 and TRBJ2-2; 8 bases are a match to TRBD2. J gave up 10 bases and V 4 bases, and 4 bases lay outside the gene matches. Germline CDR1 is KGHDR and CDR2 is SFDVKD. This CDR3 has 13 residues. The CDR3 reads CATSEGTREELFF. The DNA of the CDR3 is TGTGCCACCAGTGAAGGGACTAGGGAGGAGCTGTTTTTT.

V and J are TRBV12-3 or TRBV12-4 and TRBJ2-1, with 10 nucleotides matching TRBD2. The CDR3 runs 14 residues. V lost 7 bases and J lost 6; bases outside the gene matches: 6. The CDR3 DNA is TGTGCCAGCACCTTAGCGGGAGGTCCCAATGAGCAGTTCTTC. Its translation is CASTLAGGPNEQFF.

This clonotype was detected a few times. The rearrangement links TRBV20-1 to TRBJ2-7; TRBD2 aligns across 8 bases. Germline V gene data show CDR1 as DFQATT and CDR2 as SNEGSKA (reference sequence). The J segment lost 0 bases and the V segment lost 1 base, leaving 5 bases of the junction unmatched. The length of the CDR3 is 15 residues. Here the CDR3 DNA reads TGCAGTGCTAGAGGAGAACTAGCGGCCTCCTACGAGCAGTACTTC. Protein sequence: CSARGELAASYEQYF.

The CDR3 DNA reads as TGTGCCAGCAGCCAAGCGGGAGAGGTTGGCGAGCAGTACTTC. It yields the protein CASSQAGEVGEQYF. The chain carries TRBV3-1 and TRBJ2-7; possible D gene TRBD2, 6 bases. The CDR3 covers 14 residues. Germline CDR1 reads LGHDT; CDR2 reads YNNKEL (reference sequence). The germline V and J ends were trimmed by 1 base and 6 bases, with 13 bases remaining between them.

The chain combines TRBV6-1 with TRBJ2-1, with 13 bases fitting TRBD2. Germline V gene data show CDR1 as MNHNS and CDR2 as SASEGT. V shed 4 bases, J shed 6 bases, and the junction held 3 bases outside the gene matches. CDR3 length: 15 amino acids. CDR3 bases: TGTGCCAGCAGTGGGACTAGCGGGAGTGGCAATGAGCAGTTCTTC. As protein: CASSGTSGSGNEQFF.

J is TRBJ2-1 and V is TRBV2, with 8 bases fitting TRBD1. The CDR3 runs to 14 residues. V dropped 5 bases and J dropped 4; count of bases not matched to a gene: 4. Per germline, CDR1 SNHLY and CDR2 FYNNEI. The CDR3 sequence is CASSRQGRYNEQFF. The CDR3 DNA is TGTGCCAGCAGTAGACAGGGGAGGTACAATGAGCAGTTCTTC.

This clonotype was recorded many times. The chain has TRBV18 and TRBJ2-5; D remains unclear. Germline loops: CDR1 KGHSH, CDR2 LQKENI. The V and J ends lost 3 bases and 5 bases respectively, with 10 bases between them. There are 13 residues in the CDR3. The CDR3 DNA is TGTGCCAGCTCACCGTACGGTGACGAGACCCAGTACTTC. This gives the protein CASSPYGDETQYF.

This CDR3 reads CASSLVDRGSTLHF. CDR3 nucleotides: TGCGCCAGCAGCTTGGTGGACAGAGGGAGTACCCTCCACTTT. The gene calls are TRBV5-1 and TRBJ1-6; a weak D match, TRBD1 (6 bases). Germline-derived CDR1 and CDR2 are SGHRS and YFSETQ. V shed 0 bases and J shed 14 bases, with 15 bases lying between them. This CDR3 comprises 14 residues.